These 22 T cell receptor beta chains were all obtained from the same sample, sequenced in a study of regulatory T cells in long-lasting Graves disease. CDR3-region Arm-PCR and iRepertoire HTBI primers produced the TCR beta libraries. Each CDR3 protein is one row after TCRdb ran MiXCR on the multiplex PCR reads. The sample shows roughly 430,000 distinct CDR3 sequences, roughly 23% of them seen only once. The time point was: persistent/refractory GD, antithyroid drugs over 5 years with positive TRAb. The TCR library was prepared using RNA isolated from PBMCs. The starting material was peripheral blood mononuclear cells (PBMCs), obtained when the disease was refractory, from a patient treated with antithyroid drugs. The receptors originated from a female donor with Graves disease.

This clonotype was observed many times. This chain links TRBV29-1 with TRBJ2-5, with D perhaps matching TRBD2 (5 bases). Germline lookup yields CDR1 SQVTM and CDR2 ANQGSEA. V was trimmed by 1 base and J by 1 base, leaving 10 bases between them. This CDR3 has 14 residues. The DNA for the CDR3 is TGCAGCGTTGAAGGACGGGGAACCCAAGAGACCCAGTACTTC. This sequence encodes CSVEGRGTQETQYF.

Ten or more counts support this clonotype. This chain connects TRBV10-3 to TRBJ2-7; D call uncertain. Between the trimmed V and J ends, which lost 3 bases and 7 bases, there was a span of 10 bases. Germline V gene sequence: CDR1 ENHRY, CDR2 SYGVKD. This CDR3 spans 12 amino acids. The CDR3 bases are TGTGCCATCAGTGAAAAAGCTACGGAGCAGTACTTC. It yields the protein CAISEKATEQYF.

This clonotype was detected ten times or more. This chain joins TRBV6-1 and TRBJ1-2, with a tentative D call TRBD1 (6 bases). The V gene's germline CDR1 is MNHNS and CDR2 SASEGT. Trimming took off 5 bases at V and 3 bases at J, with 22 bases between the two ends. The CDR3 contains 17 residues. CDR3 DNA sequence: TGTGCCAGCAGTACTCCGGGACAACCATCCGGGGACTATGGCTACACCTTC. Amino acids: CASSTPGQPSGDYGYTF.

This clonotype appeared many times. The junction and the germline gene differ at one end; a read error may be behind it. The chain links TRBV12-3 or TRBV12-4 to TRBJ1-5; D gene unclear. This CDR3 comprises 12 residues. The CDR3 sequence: CASNLEFGPQHF. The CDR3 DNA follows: TGTGCCAGCAATTTAGAGTTCGGCCCCCAGCATTTT.

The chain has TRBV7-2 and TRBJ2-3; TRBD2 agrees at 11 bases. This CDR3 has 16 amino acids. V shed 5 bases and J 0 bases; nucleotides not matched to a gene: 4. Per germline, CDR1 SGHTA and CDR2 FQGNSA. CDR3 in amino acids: CASSTRTSGSTDTQYF. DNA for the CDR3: TGTGCCAGCAGCACCCGGACTAGCGGGAGCACAGATACGCAGTATTTT.

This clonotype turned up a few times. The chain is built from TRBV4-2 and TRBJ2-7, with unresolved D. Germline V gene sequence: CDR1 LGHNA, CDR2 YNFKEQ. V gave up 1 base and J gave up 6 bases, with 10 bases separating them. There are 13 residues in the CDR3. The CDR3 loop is CASSQGSPGEQYF. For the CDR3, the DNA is TGTGCCAGCAGCCAAGGTAGTCCAGGCGAGCAGTACTTC.

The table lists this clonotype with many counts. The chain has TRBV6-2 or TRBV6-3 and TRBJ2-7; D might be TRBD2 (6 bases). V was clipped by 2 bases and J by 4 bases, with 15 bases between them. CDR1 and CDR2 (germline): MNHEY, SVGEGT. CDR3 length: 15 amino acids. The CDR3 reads CASSYGAGIIYEQYF. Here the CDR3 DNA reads TGTGCCAGCAGTTACGGGGCGGGAATCATATACGAGCAGTACTTC.

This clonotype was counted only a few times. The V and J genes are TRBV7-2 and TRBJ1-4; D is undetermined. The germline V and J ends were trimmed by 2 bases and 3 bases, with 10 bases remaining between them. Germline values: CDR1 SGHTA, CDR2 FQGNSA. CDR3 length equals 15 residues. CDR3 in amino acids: CASSLRSSANEKLFF. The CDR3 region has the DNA TGTGCCAGCAGCTTACGATCTTCAGCTAATGAAAAACTGTTTTTT.

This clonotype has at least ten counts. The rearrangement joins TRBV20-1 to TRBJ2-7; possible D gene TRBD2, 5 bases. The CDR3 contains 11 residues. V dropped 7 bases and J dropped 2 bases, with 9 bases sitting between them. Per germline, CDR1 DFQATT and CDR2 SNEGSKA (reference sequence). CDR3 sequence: CSVSVPYEQYF. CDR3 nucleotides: TGCAGTGTTAGCGTACCCTACGAGCAGTACTTC.

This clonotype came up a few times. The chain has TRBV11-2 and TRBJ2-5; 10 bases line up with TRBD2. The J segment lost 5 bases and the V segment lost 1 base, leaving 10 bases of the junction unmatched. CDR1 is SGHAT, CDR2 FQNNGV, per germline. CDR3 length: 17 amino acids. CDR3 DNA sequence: TGTGCCAGCAGCTTAGGGGCCCTAGCGGGAGTAGGGGAGACCCAGTACTTC. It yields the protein CASSLGALAGVGETQYF.

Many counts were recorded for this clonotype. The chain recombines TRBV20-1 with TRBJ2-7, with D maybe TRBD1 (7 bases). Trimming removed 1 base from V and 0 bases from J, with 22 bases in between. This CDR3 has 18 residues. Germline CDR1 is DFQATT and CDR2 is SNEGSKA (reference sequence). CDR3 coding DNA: TGCAGTGCTAGAGTTCAGGGGGTGATCGGGACTGCCTCCTACGAGCAGTACTTC. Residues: CSARVQGVIGTASYEQYF.

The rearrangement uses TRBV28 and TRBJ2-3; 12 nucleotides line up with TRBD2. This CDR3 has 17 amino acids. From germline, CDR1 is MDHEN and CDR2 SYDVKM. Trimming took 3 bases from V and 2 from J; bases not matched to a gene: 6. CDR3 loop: CASSLRLAGAFTDTQYF. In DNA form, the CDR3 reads TGTGCCAGCAGTTTGAGACTAGCGGGAGCCTTCACAGATACGCAGTATTTT.

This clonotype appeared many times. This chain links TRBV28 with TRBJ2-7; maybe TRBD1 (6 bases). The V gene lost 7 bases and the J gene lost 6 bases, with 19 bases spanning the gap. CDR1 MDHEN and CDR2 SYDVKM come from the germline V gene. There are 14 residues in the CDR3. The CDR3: CASNRDMLGFEQYF. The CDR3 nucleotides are TGTGCCAGCAATCGGGACATGTTAGGCTTCGAGCAGTACTTC. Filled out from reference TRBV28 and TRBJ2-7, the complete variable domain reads DVKVTQSSRYLVKRTGEKVFLECVQDMDHENMFWYRQDPGLGLRLIYFSYDVKMKEKGDIPEGYSVSREKKERFSLILESASTNQTSMYLCASNRDMLGFEQYFGPGTRLTVT.

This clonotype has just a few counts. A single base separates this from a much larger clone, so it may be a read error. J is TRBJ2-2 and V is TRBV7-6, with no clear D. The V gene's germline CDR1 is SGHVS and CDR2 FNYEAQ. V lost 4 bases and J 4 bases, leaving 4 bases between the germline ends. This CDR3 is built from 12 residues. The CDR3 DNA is TGTGCCAGCAGCTGGGGCACCGGGGAGCTGTTTTTT. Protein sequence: CASSWGTGELFF.

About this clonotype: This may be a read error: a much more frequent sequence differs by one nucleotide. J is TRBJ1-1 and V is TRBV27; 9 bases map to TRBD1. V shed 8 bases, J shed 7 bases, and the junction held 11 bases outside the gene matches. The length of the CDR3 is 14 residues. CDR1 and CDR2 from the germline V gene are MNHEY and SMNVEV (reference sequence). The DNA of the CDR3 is TGTGCCAGCGGTCTAGGAGGGACAGGGCTTGAAGCTTTCTTT. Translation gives CASGLGGTGLEAFF.

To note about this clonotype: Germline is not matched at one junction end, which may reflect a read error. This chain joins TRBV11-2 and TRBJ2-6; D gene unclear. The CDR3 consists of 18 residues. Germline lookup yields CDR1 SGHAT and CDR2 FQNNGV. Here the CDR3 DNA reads TGCGCCAGCAGCTTGCGGTCCAGCTCTGTTTCTGGGGCCAACGTCCTGACTTTC. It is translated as CASSLRSSSVSGANVLTF.

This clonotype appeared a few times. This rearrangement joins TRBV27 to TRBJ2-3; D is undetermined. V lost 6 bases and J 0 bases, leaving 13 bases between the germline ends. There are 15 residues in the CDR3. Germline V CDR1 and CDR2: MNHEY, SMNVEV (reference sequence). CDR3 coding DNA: TGTGCCAGCAGCCTCCTCTTCGATAGCACAGATACGCAGTATTTT. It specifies CASSLLFDSTDTQYF.

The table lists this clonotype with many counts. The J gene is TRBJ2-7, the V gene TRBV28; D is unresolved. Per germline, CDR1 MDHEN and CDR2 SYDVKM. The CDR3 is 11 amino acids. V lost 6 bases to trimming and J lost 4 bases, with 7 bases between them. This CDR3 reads CASRLGYEQYF. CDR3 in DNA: TGTGCCAGCAGGCTAGGTTACGAGCAGTACTTC.

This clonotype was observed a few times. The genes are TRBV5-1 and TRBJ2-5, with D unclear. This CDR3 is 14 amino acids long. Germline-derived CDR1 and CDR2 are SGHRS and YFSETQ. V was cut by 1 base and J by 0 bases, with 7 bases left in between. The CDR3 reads CASSLMGNQETQYF. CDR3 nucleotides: TGCGCCAGCAGCTTGATGGGGAACCAAGAGACCCAGTACTTC.

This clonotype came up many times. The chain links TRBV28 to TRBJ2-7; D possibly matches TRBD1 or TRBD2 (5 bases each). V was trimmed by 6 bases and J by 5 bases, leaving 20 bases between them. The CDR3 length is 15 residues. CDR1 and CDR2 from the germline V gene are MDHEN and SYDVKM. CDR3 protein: CASSRPGPLWDEQYF. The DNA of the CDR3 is TGTGCCAGCAGCCGACCGGGACCCCTTTGGGACGAGCAGTACTTC. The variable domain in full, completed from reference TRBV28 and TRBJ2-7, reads DVKVTQSSRYLVKRTGEKVFLECVQDMDHENMFWYRQDPGLGLRLIYFSYDVKMKEKGDIPEGYSVSREKKERFSLILESASTNQTSMYLCASSRPGPLWDEQYFGPGTRLTVT.

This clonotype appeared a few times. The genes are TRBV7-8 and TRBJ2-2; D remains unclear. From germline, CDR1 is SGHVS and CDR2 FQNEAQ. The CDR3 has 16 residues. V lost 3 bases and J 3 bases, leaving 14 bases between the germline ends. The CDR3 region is CASSFLFRGDTGELFF. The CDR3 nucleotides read TGTGCCAGCAGCTTTTTATTCCGCGGTGACACCGGGGAGCTGTTTTTT.

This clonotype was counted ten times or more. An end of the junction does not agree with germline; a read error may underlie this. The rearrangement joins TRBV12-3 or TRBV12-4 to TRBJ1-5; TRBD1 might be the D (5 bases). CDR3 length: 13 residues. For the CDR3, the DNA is TGTGCCAGCAGCACTGGGTTGGGACGGCCATTATCTTTT. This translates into CASSTGLGRPLSF.